This T cell receptor (beta chain) was sequenced during a study of blood T cell repertoires in COVID-19. Study at large: The analysed material was cDNA or gDNA that came from T cells, B-cell-depleted T cells, or PBMCs.

Libraries were prepared by immunoSEQ multiplex PCR; TCRdb keeps only in-frame clonotypes and omits some of them. The data contain 150,000 to 200,000 clones, over 80% of them seen just once; the ten biggest clones take up about 5.2%. Germline V gene sequence: CDR1 KGHSH, CDR2 LQKENI. CDR3 length equals 18 residues. V was cut by 3 bases and J by 2 bases, with 22 bases left in between. This clone has only one observation. The receptor was isolated from a man between 65 and 85 years old who had been exposed to COVID-19. This rearrangement joins TRBV18 to TRBJ1-1; possibly TRBD1 for D (6 bases). The sample comprised PBMCs or T cells enriched from blood (not recorded which). The CDR3 is CASSPIQGSGVENTEAFF. The CDR3 DNA reads as TGTGCCAGCTCACCTATACAGGGTTCGGGCGTCGAAAACACTGAAGCTTTCTTT.